These 18 T cell receptor beta chains originate from one sample sequenced in a study of CD8 T cells in Susac syndrome. An amount of RNA that ranged from roughly 0.45 to 1 ug was reverse transcribed with random hexamers. TCRdb reprocessed the immunoSEQ multiplex PCR reads via MiXCR and lists one record per CDR3 protein. This sample has about 200,000 distinct CDR3 sequences, with about 90% found just once. Sequences were obtained from CD8+ T cells from PBMCs. These receptors originate from a human donor with multiple sclerosis.

The chain is built from TRBV20-1 and TRBJ1-2, with D unresolved. The CDR3 has 13 amino acids. V lost 0 bases to trimming and J lost 4 bases, with 9 bases between them. The germline V gene has CDR1 DFQATT and CDR2 SNEGSKA (reference sequence). The CDR3 here is CSARDQLRYGYTF. For the CDR3, the DNA is TGCAGTGCTAGAGATCAACTTCGCTATGGCTACACCTTC.

This clonotype was counted once. The chain joins TRBV7-9 to TRBJ1-1; D is unresolved. Deletions cut 0 bases from V and 0 bases from J, with 11 bases between. Germline V gene lookup returns CDR1 SEHNR and CDR2 FQNEAQ (reference sequence). The CDR3 spans 16 residues. This chain's CDR3 is CASSLASADLNTEAFF. Here the CDR3 DNA reads TGTGCCAGCAGCTTAGCGTCGGCTGATTTGAACACTGAAGCTTTCTTT.

With respect to this clonotype: One end of the junction varies from germline; a read error may be responsible. The rearrangement links TRBV20-1 to TRBJ2-3; the D is unclear. Germline CDR1 and CDR2: DFQATT and SNEGSKA (reference sequence). The CDR3 is 11 residues long. Here the CDR3 DNA reads TGCAGTGCTAGAGCACTTGGGTCTCAGGATTTT. Residues: CSARALGSQDF.

The chain has TRBV2 and TRBJ2-3, with unresolved D. Germline V gene sequence: CDR1 SNHLY, CDR2 FYNNEI. The CDR3 contains 15 residues. Trimming left V 1 base short and J 1 base short, with 9 bases between. In DNA form, the CDR3 reads TGTGCCAGCAGTGAAGTCCAGGACCGCACAGATACGCAGTATTTT. As protein: CASSEVQDRTDTQYF.

This clonotype was seen more than once but under ten times. The CDR3 bases are TGTGCCAGCAGTGTCAGCGGGAGCTCCTACAATGAGCAGTTCTTC. It codes for CASSVSGSSYNEQFF. V is TRBV9 and J is TRBJ2-1, with TRBD2 identical over 8 bases. CDR1 is SGDLS and CDR2 is YYNGEE in the germline V gene. Trimming took 5 bases from V and 0 from J; bases not matched to a gene: 4. The CDR3 consists of 15 residues.

This clonotype appeared a single time. The J gene is TRBJ2-7, the V gene TRBV27; D remains ambiguous. This CDR3 contains 11 residues. Per the germline V gene, CDR1 is MNHEY and CDR2 is SMNVEV (reference sequence). Trimming pared 8 bases from V and 6 bases from J, leaving 11 bases between. CDR3 sequence (DNA): TGTGCCAGCGGGCCGGGTTTCGAGCAGTACTTC. Translation: CASGPGFEQYF.

The chain has TRBV9 and TRBJ2-1; 12 nucleotides agree with TRBD2. CDR1 is SGDLS, CDR2 YYNGEE, per germline. Trimming at V came to 4 bases and at J to 8 bases, leaving 13 bases not matched to a gene. The CDR3 contains 17 residues. The CDR3 region has the DNA TGTGCCAGCAGCCCGACACTTCCTAGCGGGGGGGCCTATGAGCAGTTCTTC. Residues: CASSPTLPSGGAYEQFF.

CDR3: CASSQETVYEQFF. The CDR3 nucleotides read TGTGCCAGCAGCCAAGAAACGGTGTATGAGCAGTTCTTC. This sequence joins TRBV4-2 and TRBJ2-1; D is unresolved. V lost 0 bases to trimming and J lost 8 bases, with 8 bases between them. There are 13 residues in the CDR3. Germline-derived CDR1 and CDR2 are LGHNA and YNFKEQ.

The chain uses TRBV3-1 and TRBJ2-7, with 11 bases lining up with TRBD1. With V trimmed by 4 bases and J by 4 bases, 6 bases remained unmatched. Germline V gives CDR1 LGHDT, CDR2 YNNKEL (reference sequence). This CDR3 is 15 amino acids long. The CDR3 DNA is TGTGCCAGCAGCCGACCGGGACAGGGGGTGTACGAGCAGTACTTC. Translated, it gives CASSRPGQGVYEQYF.

The chain joins TRBV9 to TRBJ2-2; 11 bases agree with TRBD2. The CDR3 covers 15 residues. V was clipped by 3 bases and J by 4 bases; unmatched bases: 2. CDR1 and CDR2 (germline): SGDLS, YYNGEE. CDR3 nucleotide sequence: TGTGCCAGCAGCGCAACTAGCGGGGGCACCGGGGAGCTGTTTTTT. This gives the protein CASSATSGGTGELFF.

The rearrangement joins TRBV24-1 to TRBJ2-1; D is unresolved. The CDR3 contains 11 residues. V gave up 1 base and J gave up 9 bases, with 3 bases separating them. Germline CDR1 and CDR2: KGHDR and SFDVKD. CDR3 sequence: CATSDFSEQFF. Here the CDR3 DNA reads TGTGCCACCAGTGATTTTAGTGAGCAGTTCTTC.

The V gene is TRBV9, the J gene TRBJ1-1; D unresolved. Germline CDR1 and CDR2: SGDLS and YYNGEE. The CDR3 loop spans 14 amino acids. Trimming removed 0 bases at V and 6 bases at J, with 12 bases between. The CDR3 sequence: CASSVVTDDSEAFF. Here the CDR3 DNA reads TGTGCCAGCAGCGTAGTGACGGACGACTCTGAAGCTTTCTTT. The full variable domain, in which reference TRBV9 and TRBJ1-1 provide the parts outside the CDR3, is DSGVTQTPKHLITATGQRVTLRCSPRSGDLSVYWYQQSLDQGLQFLIQYYNGEERAKGNILERFSAQQFPDLHSELNLSSLELGDSALYFCASSVVTDDSEAFFGQGTRLTVV.

The chain recombines TRBV19 with TRBJ2-7; D remains unclear. V lost 1 base and J lost 6, with 13 bases in between. This CDR3 contains 14 residues. Germline lookup yields CDR1 LNHDA and CDR2 SQIVND (reference sequence). In DNA, the CDR3 is TGTGCCAGTAGTATAGCTGGTGGACCGTCCGAGCAGTACTTC. It is translated as CASSIAGGPSEQYF.

The chain combines TRBV19 with TRBJ2-7; a weak D match, TRBD1 (6 bases). The CDR3 runs 16 residues. Germline assignment: CDR1 LNHDA and CDR2 SQIVND (reference sequence). V was shortened by 1 base and J by 6 bases, with 19 bases between the two germline ends. CDR3 nucleotide sequence: TGTGCCAGTAGTATAGCGACAGGCCCCTCGTGGGGCGAGCAGTACTTC. This translates into CASSIATGPSWGEQYF.

The sample holds one count of this clonotype. A junction boundary mismatches the germline segment, possibly from a read error. V usage is TRBV29-1 and J usage is TRBJ1-2, with a weak D call TRBD1 (5 bases). Germline loops: CDR1 SQVTM, CDR2 ANQGSEA. The CDR3 spans 13 residues. The CDR3: CSVEDGGNYGYTF. As DNA, the CDR3 is TGCAGCGTAGAAGATGGGGGAAACTATGGCTACACCTTC.

The chain uses TRBV27 and TRBJ2-1; either TRBD1 or TRBD2 may fit D (5 bases each). Trimming removed 2 bases at V and 6 bases at J, with 11 bases between. The CDR3 consists of 14 residues. Germline CDR1 reads MNHEY; CDR2 reads SMNVEV (reference sequence). In nucleotides, the CDR3 is TGTGCCAGCAGTTTAGGGGGAGTGATCAATGAGCAGTTCTTC. Protein: CASSLGGVINEQFF.

The chain has TRBV10-3 and TRBJ2-7; D is unclear. V lost 2 bases to trimming and J lost 0 bases, with 5 bases between them. The CDR3 extends over 13 amino acids. The germline CDR1 and CDR2 sequences are ENHRY and SYGVKD. DNA of the CDR3: TGTGCCATCAGTGAGCCCAGCTCCTACGAGCAGTACTTC. The encoded protein is CAISEPSSYEQYF.

This chain connects TRBV18 to TRBJ1-1, with D perhaps TRBD1 (5 bases). CDR1 is KGHSH, CDR2 LQKENI, per germline. The CDR3 covers 16 residues. V was trimmed by 3 bases and J by 3 bases, leaving 17 bases between them. CDR3 protein: CASSPVMFGGYTEAFF. The CDR3 nucleotides are TGTGCCAGCTCACCGGTTATGTTTGGGGGTTACACTGAAGCTTTCTTT. Full variable domain (missing parts from reference TRBV18 and TRBJ1-1): NAGVMQNPRHLVRRRGQEARLRCSPMKGHSHVYWYRQLPEEGLKFMVYLQKENIIDESGMPKERFSAEFPKEGPSILRIQQVVRGDSAAYFCASSPVMFGGYTEAFFGQGTRLTVV.